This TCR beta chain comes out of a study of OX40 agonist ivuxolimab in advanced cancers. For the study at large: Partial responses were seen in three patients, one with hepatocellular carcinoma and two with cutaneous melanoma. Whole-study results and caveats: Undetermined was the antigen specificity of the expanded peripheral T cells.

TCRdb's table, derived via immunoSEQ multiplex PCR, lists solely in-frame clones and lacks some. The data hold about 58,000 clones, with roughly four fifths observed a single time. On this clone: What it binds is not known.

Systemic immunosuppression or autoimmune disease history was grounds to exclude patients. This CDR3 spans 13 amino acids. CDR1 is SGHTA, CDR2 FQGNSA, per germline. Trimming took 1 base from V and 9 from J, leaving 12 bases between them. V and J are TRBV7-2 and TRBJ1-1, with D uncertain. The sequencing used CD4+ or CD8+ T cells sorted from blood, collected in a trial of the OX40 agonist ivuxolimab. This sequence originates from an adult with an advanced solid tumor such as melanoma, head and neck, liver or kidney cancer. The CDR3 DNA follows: TGTGCCAGCAGCTTAGTCGGTGAAGGGAAAGCTTTCTTT. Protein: CASSLVGEGKAFF.